The 24 T cell receptor beta chains presented below share a single source sample, sequenced in a study of early T cells in non-severe SARS-CoV-2 infection (dated by TCRdb to about 2021). Library preparation used 5' RACE. Sequenced on a NextSeq 500. Using fastp trimming at Q25 and MiXCR clonotype assembly, TCRdb reanalyzed the public sequencing data and kept in-frame beta chains. Rows with a matching CDR3 protein are joined into one entry that keeps the most common DNA and genes. Here the sample has 55,000 to 70,000 distinct CDR3 sequences; around 6% occur a single time. The ten largest account for 6.8% of the sample. The sequenced sample was whole blood. These TCRs come from an adult who was a healthcare worker with PCR-confirmed SARS-CoV-2 infection or an uninfected control (not recorded which).

Ten or more counts support this clonotype. The chain carries TRBV29-1 and TRBJ1-1; 7 bases agree with TRBD1. Germline CDR1 SQVTM, CDR2 ANQGSEA. The CDR3 sequence is 13 residues long. V gave up 4 bases and J gave up 2 bases; unmatched junction bases: 4. As DNA, the CDR3 is TGCAGCGTTGTAGGGGGCTCAAACACTGAAGCTTTCTTT. Amino acid sequence: CSVVGGSNTEAFF.

The table lists this clonotype with many counts. V is TRBV29-1 and J is TRBJ1-3; D ambiguous. This CDR3 is built from 12 residues. The V and J ends lost 6 bases and 0 bases respectively, with 6 bases between them. The germline gives CDR1 SQVTM, CDR2 ANQGSEA. The CDR3 loop reads CSVLPSGNTIYF. Here the CDR3 DNA reads TGCAGCGTCCTTCCCTCTGGAAACACCATATATTTT.

The chain employs TRBV3-1 and TRBJ2-4; no reliable D call. CDR3 length: 15 residues. V was clipped by 0 bases and J by 7 bases, with 13 bases between them. The germline CDR1 and CDR2 sequences are LGHDT and YNNKEL (reference sequence). CDR3 bases: TGTGCCAGCAGCCAAGATCTCCCAGGCCGGAACATTCAGTACTTC. Translated: CASSQDLPGRNIQYF.

This clonotype was detected ten times or more. The genes are TRBV12-3 or TRBV12-4 and TRBJ1-5; no clear D gene. V was shortened by 5 bases and J by 1 base, with 15 bases between the two germline ends. The CDR3 is 16 amino acids. Here the CDR3 DNA reads TGTGCCAGCAGTAGCGCCAGGCGCGGCAGCAATCAGCCCCAGCATTTT. This codes for CASSSARRGSNQPQHF.

This clonotype was seen a few times. This sequence joins TRBV30 and TRBJ2-1, with D tentatively TRBD2 (6 bases). CDR1 and CDR2 from the germline V gene are GTSNPN and SVGIG (reference sequence). Trimming stripped 0 bases from V and 12 bases from J, with 12 bases between. The CDR3 runs 12 residues. CDR3 nucleotide sequence: TGTGCCTGGAGTGTTGGGACTGTGGGGCAGTTCTTC. It yields the protein CAWSVGTVGQFF.

This clonotype occurred many times. This sequence joins TRBV29-1 and TRBJ1-2; possibly TRBD1 for D (6 bases). This CDR3 is built from 14 residues. The V gene's germline CDR1 is SQVTM and CDR2 ANQGSEA. The germline V and J ends were trimmed by 7 bases and 4 bases, with 19 bases remaining between them. The CDR3 bases are TGCAGCGCCGCCACGGGACAAACCTTCTATGGCTACACCTTC. This translates into CSAATGQTFYGYTF.

This clonotype came up many times. The V and J genes are TRBV6-4 and TRBJ1-4, with 11 bases aligning to TRBD1. CDR3 length: 15 amino acids. The junction had 4 bases not matched to a gene; V was cut back by 6 bases and J by 4 bases. Germline CDR1 is MRHNA and CDR2 is SNTAGT. The CDR3 DNA is TGTGCCAGCAGCCCCGGGACAGGGGGTAATGAAAAACTGTTTTTT. Its translation: CASSPGTGGNEKLFF.

This chain joins TRBV9 and TRBJ1-5; D gene ambiguous. In germline, CDR1 is SGDLS, CDR2 YYNGEE. V was clipped by 3 bases and J by 0 bases, with 10 bases between them. The CDR3 spans 15 residues. CDR3 nucleotides: TGTGCCAGCAGCGCCGCAGCTTCTAGCAATCAGCCCCAGCATTTT. Translation gives CASSAAASSNQPQHF.

As for this clonotype: Possible read error: a much larger clone is one base away. This likely comes from a read error, as the CDR3 has no conserved phenylalanine or tryptophan at its end. The CDR3 is CSASTGVTYEQYS. DNA of the CDR3: TGCAGTGCTAGCACCGGGGTAACCTACGAGCAGTACTCC. This sequence joins TRBV20-1 and TRBJ2-7; perhaps TRBD2 as D (5 bases). The germline gives CDR1 DFQATT, CDR2 SNEGSKA (reference sequence). This CDR3 contains 13 residues. Trimming took off 3 bases at V and 2 bases at J, with 11 bases between the two ends.

V and J are TRBV24-1 and TRBJ2-5; D is perhaps TRBD2 (5 bases). The V and J ends lost 3 bases and 1 base respectively, with 8 bases between them. CDR3 length: 14 residues. Germline V gene sequence: CDR1 KGHDR, CDR2 SFDVKD. CDR3 coding DNA: TGTGCCACCAGTGATGGGAGCCCCCAAGAGACCCAGTACTTC. Protein sequence: CATSDGSPQETQYF.

Many counts were recorded for this clonotype. Compared with germline, one end of the junction differs, possibly owing to a read error. The genes are TRBV11-2 and TRBJ2-1; 8 bases match TRBD1. The CDR3 totals 15 residues. Germline V gene lookup returns CDR1 SGHAT and CDR2 FQNNGV. CDR3 nucleotides: TGTGCCAGCACCTTAGGACAGGGTTTTTCCAATGAGCAGTTCTTC. Translation gives CASTLGQGFSNEQFF.

This clonotype showed up many times. The genes are TRBV29-1 and TRBJ1-2, with D perhaps matching TRBD1 (6 bases). The length of the CDR3 is 14 residues. The ends were cut back, 3 bases at V and 2 bases at J, with 13 bases in the middle. Germline CDR1 reads SQVTM; CDR2 reads ANQGSEA. The DNA of the CDR3 is TGCAGCGTTGACCCGGCAGGGGCGAACTATGGCTACACCTTC. Its protein product is CSVDPAGANYGYTF.

The chain joins TRBV3-1 to TRBJ2-3; the D is unclear. V was shortened by 3 bases and J by 5 bases, with 12 bases between the two germline ends. Per germline, CDR1 LGHDT and CDR2 YNNKEL (reference sequence). This CDR3 spans 14 amino acids. The CDR3 DNA reads as TGTGCCAGCAGCCAGTGGCCTCTCGGAGATACGCAGTATTTT. Residues: CASSQWPLGDTQYF.

V and J are TRBV2 and TRBJ2-3, with 8 bases aligning to TRBD2. With V trimmed by 6 bases and J by 6 bases, 8 bases remained unmatched. Germline V gene lookup returns CDR1 SNHLY and CDR2 FYNNEI. CDR3 length: 14 amino acids. The CDR3 sequence is CASRNKGLADTQYF. CDR3 sequence (DNA): TGTGCCAGCAGGAACAAAGGACTAGCTGATACGCAGTATTTT.

This CDR3 reads CASSAGQGTGANVLTF. The DNA for the CDR3 is TGTGCCAGCAGCGCCGGACAGGGGACTGGGGCCAACGTCCTGACTTTC. This chain uses TRBV7-9 with TRBJ2-6; 9 bases match TRBD1. Germline values: CDR1 SEHNR, CDR2 FQNEAQ (reference sequence). There are 16 residues in the CDR3. J gave up 2 bases and V 5 bases, and 4 bases lay outside the gene matches.

The V gene is TRBV12-3 or TRBV12-4, the J gene TRBJ1-2; D not resolved. V was cut by 6 bases and J by 4 bases, with 12 bases left in between. This CDR3 has 13 residues. Here the CDR3 reads CASSLRTGYGYTF. The CDR3 DNA reads as TGTGCCAGCAGCCTAAGGACCGGCTATGGCTACACCTTC.

This clonotype occurred many times. V and J are TRBV5-4 and TRBJ2-2, with D possibly matching TRBD1 (5 bases). Germline values: CDR1 SGHNT, CDR2 YYREEE (reference sequence). This CDR3 is 14 amino acids long. The CDR3 loop reads CACREQANTGELFF. The CDR3 coding sequence is TGTGCTTGTAGGGAACAGGCGAACACCGGGGAGCTGTTTTTT.

This clonotype was seen a handful of times. The chain carries TRBV7-3 and TRBJ2-2; TRBD1 agrees at 8 bases. Germline trimming cut 2 bases from V and 5 bases from J; bases unmatched to any gene: 4. The length of the CDR3 is 15 residues. CDR1 is SGHTA and CDR2 is FQGTGA in the germline V gene. CDR3 bases: TGTGCCAGCAGCTTAGGACAGGGTGGGACCGGGGAGCTGTTTTTT. As protein: CASSLGQGGTGELFF.

The chain combines TRBV3-1 with TRBJ2-5; D not resolved. Per germline, CDR1 LGHDT and CDR2 YNNKEL (reference sequence). This CDR3 has 14 amino acids. V was pared by 0 bases and J by 5 bases, with 10 bases between. Written as DNA, the CDR3 is TGTGCCAGCAGCCAAGATGGAGCCAGGGAGACCCAGTACTTC. Residues: CASSQDGARETQYF.

This clonotype has ten or more counts. The chain couples TRBV19 to TRBJ2-6; the D is unclear. The CDR3 has 14 residues. CDR1 LNHDA and CDR2 SQIVND come from the germline V gene (reference sequence). V was shortened by 7 bases and J by 3 bases, with 10 bases between the two germline ends. The CDR3 DNA sequence: TGTGCCAGTACCAACTCAGGTGGGGCCAACGTCCTGACTTTC. Protein sequence: CASTNSGGANVLTF.

The rearrangement joins TRBV6-2 or TRBV6-3 to TRBJ1-1; D ambiguous. Germline values: CDR1 MNHEY, CDR2 SVGEGT. Deletions cut 6 bases from V and 7 bases from J, with 12 bases between. CDR3 length: 12 amino acids. The CDR3 sequence: CASSRGRLEAFF. In DNA, the CDR3 is TGTGCCAGCAGCAGAGGACGGCTTGAAGCTTTCTTT.

In this sample, this clonotype turned up many times. The CDR3: CASSLALDPTDTQYF. The CDR3 coding sequence is TGTGCCAGCAGCTTAGCGCTGGACCCCACAGATACGCAGTATTTT. The rearrangement uses TRBV7-8 and TRBJ2-3, with D uncertain. Deletions cut 0 bases from V and 2 bases from J, with 9 bases between. Per the germline V gene, CDR1 is SGHVS and CDR2 is FQNEAQ. The CDR3 contains 15 residues.

This clonotype was observed many times. V usage is TRBV5-4 and J usage is TRBJ2-7; TRBD2 is a possible D gene (5 bases). Germline-derived CDR1 and CDR2 are SGHNT and YYREEE (reference sequence). V dropped 4 bases and J dropped 5 bases, with 13 bases sitting between them. The CDR3 is 13 residues long. CDR3 region: CASSETPGDEQYF. The CDR3 nucleotides read TGTGCCAGCAGCGAAACCCCCGGGGACGAGCAGTACTTC.

This clonotype was recorded many times. The chain couples TRBV4-1 to TRBJ2-5, with 9 positions matching TRBD2. The CDR3 covers 13 residues. CDR1 is MGHRA and CDR2 is YSYEKL in the germline V gene. V trimming: 6 bases; J trimming: 5 bases; junction bases outside the gene matches: 4. CDR3 DNA: TGCGCCAGCAGGGGACTAGCCTGGGAGACCCAGTACTTC. Translation: CASRGLAWETQYF.